Presented here are 8 T cell receptor beta chains from one specimen sequenced in a study of blood T cell repertoires in COVID-19. TCRdb's copy holds only in-frame clones and misses some; the assay was immunoSEQ multiplex PCR. Seen here are 90,000 or so clones, around 89% observed once, and the top ten hold approximately 4.3%. The sequenced material came from peripheral blood. These receptors were taken from a woman older than 75 with active or convalescent COVID-19.

The chain combines TRBV6-5 with TRBJ2-2; 7 nucleotides match TRBD2. J was trimmed by 5 bases and V by 6 bases; bases with no gene match: 9. Germline loops: CDR1 MNHEY, CDR2 SVGAGI. CDR3 length: 15 residues. The CDR3 DNA reads TGTGCCAGCAGACACTCTAGCGGAGAGACCGGGGAGCTGTTTTTT. It translates to CASRHSSGETGELFF.

This clone appeared a single time. The rearrangement joins TRBV3-1 (or the pseudogene TRBV3-2) to TRBJ2-7; TRBD2 agrees at 10 bases. The V segment lost 6 bases and the J segment 1 base; nucleotides outside the gene matches: 6. The CDR3 runs to 15 residues. Germline V gene sequence: CDR1 LGHDT, CDR2 YNNKEL (reference sequence). Here the CDR3 reads CASSPTSGESYEQYF. Here the CDR3 DNA reads TGTGCCAGCAGTCCTACTAGCGGGGAATCCTACGAGCAGTACTTC.

This clone was recorded once. The rearrangement joins TRBV9 to TRBJ1-2; D is unresolved. In germline, CDR1 is SGDLS, CDR2 YYNGEE. V shed 4 bases and J shed 8 bases, with 15 bases lying between them. This CDR3 spans 13 amino acids. DNA for the CDR3: TGTGCCAGCAGCAGACCGCAGGCCGAGGGCTACACCTTC. Protein product: CASSRPQAEGYTF.

The gene calls are TRBV18 and TRBJ2-1; D gene unclear. CDR1 and CDR2 (germline): KGHSH, LQKENI. The V end was cut by 3 bases, the J end by 6 bases, with 6 bases between. This CDR3 spans 12 amino acids. The CDR3 reads CASSPGFNEQFF. In nucleotides, the CDR3 is TGTGCCAGCTCACCCGGGTTCAATGAGCAGTTCTTC.

This clone was detected once. The V gene is TRBV20-1, the J gene TRBJ2-5; 7 nucleotides line up with TRBD2. Per germline, CDR1 DFQATT and CDR2 SNEGSKA (reference sequence). V trimming: 3 bases; J trimming: 4 bases; junction bases outside the gene matches: 20. CDR3 length: 18 residues. The CDR3 DNA follows: TGCAGTGCTAGTGGGGAGGGGAAGAGAGAGGGGACCAGAGAGACCCAGTACTTC. Amino acids: CSASGEGKREGTRETQYF.

CDR3 coding DNA: TGTGCCACCAGCAGAGATAGTCAAGAGACCCAGTACTTC. Amino acids: CATSRDSQETQYF. The chain joins TRBV15 to TRBJ2-5; no reliable D call. CDR1 and CDR2 from the germline V gene are LNHNV and YYDKDF (reference sequence). CDR3 length equals 13 residues. The V gene lost 0 bases and the J gene lost 2 bases, with 4 bases spanning the gap.

This chain joins TRBV28 and TRBJ1-1; D is undetermined. V lost 2 bases and J lost 2, with 9 bases in between. The CDR3 totals 14 residues. The germline V gene has CDR1 MDHEN and CDR2 SYDVKM. The CDR3 loop reads CASSLLRTNTEAFF. The CDR3 nucleotides are TGTGCCAGCAGTTTACTTCGGACTAACACTGAAGCTTTCTTT.

V and J are TRBV28 and TRBJ2-7, with D perhaps TRBD2 (5 bases). The germline V and J ends were trimmed by 2 bases and 2 bases, with 13 bases remaining between them. The V gene's germline CDR1 is MDHEN and CDR2 SYDVKM. The CDR3 extends over 15 amino acids. Here the CDR3 DNA reads TGTGCCAGCAGTTTAGTGTCAGGAGGTACCTACGAGCAGTACTTC. This sequence encodes CASSLVSGGTYEQYF.